The clone carrying this T cell receptor beta chain was detected many times. TCRdb recomputed calls from the PCR reads with MiXCR, one row per CDR3 protein. This table holds some 40,000 distinct CDR3 sequences, 15% to 20% found once. The entry originates in a study of molecular identifiers for immune sequencing clone quantification. Germline loops: CDR1 SEHNR, CDR2 FQNEAQ (reference sequence). Unmatched junction bases numbered 9, after V lost 1 base and J lost 5 bases. The CDR3 is made up of 17 amino acids. The specimen sequenced was naive CD8+ T cells from blood, with Jurkat cell RNA spiked in. Subset denoted: FACS-sorted CD8+CD4-CCR7+CD45RA+ naive T cells. This chain connects TRBV7-9 to TRBJ1-5; 9 bases agree with TRBD1. This sequence originates from a human donor in good health. Some libraries in this study had Jurkat cell RNA spiked in. CDR3: CASSLVSLTGGHQPQHF. CDR3 coding DNA: TGTGCCAGCAGCTTAGTTTCCCTTACAGGGGGCCATCAGCCCCAGCATTTT.